This T cell receptor (beta chain) was captured by sequencing in a study of blood T cell repertoires in COVID-19. Background on the study: In each case, the material was cDNA or gDNA derived from T cells, B-cell-depleted T cells, or PBMCs.

This clone was seen a handful of times. Measured with immunoSEQ multiplex PCR; TCRdb has only the in-frame clones, and not every one. This sample has approximately 220,000 clones, with about 86% found just once. Everyone who took part was roughly 18 to 89 years old, and they came from 20 to 25 US areas. The ends lost 2 bases at V and 2 bases at J; junction bases unmatched: 11. The CDR3 is made up of 17 amino acids. CDR1 and CDR2 from the germline V gene are GTSNPN and SVGIG (reference sequence). Material for sequencing was PBMCs or T cells enriched from blood (not recorded which). The TCR was taken from a woman aged 40-49 years with acute COVID-19. This rearrangement joins TRBV30 to TRBJ1-3, with 8 bases matching TRBD1. CDR3 nucleotides: TGTGCCTGGAGTCGGGACAGGTTCGCTAATCCTGGAAACACCATATATTTT. Its protein is CAWSRDRFANPGNTIYF.